These 17 T cell receptor beta chains were all obtained from the same sample, sequenced in a study of CD8+ T cells in alopecia areata. Reverse transcription of extracted RNA yielded cDNA, which provided the sequencing template. Produced via immunoSEQ multiplex PCR; TCRdb's table is partial and in-frame only. The data hold about 1,400 clones, with around 80% observed a single time. As for treatment: oral pan-JAK inhibitor, 5-10 mg twice daily. Collected material from alopecia areata patients comprised lesional scalp punch biopsies and peripheral blood. The source material was skin, sampled at week 24, from a patient treated with tofacitinib. The receptors shown here come from a human donor with alopecia areata.

The chain is built from TRBV7-2 and TRBJ2-5; either TRBD1 or TRBD2 may fit D (6 bases each). The end of the DNA is better explained by TRBJ2-7, so the J call may be wrong. CDR1 and CDR2 from the germline V gene are SGHTA and FQGNSA. The CDR3 has 15 residues. The CDR3 sequence: CASSLAGGSAYEQYF. The CDR3 region has the DNA TGTGCCAGCAGCTTAGCGGGGGGCTCTGCCTACGAGCAGTACTTC.

The V gene is TRBV6-5, the J gene TRBJ2-2; 13 nucleotides agree with TRBD2. J lost 6 bases, V lost 0 bases, and 1 base had no gene match. The CDR3 has 16 amino acids. CDR1 is MNHEY and CDR2 is SVGAGI in the germline V gene. The CDR3: CASSYSGLAGSGELFF. For the CDR3, the DNA is TGTGCCAGCAGTTACTCGGGACTAGCGGGGTCCGGGGAGCTGTTTTTT.

The chain carries TRBV6-1 and TRBJ2-4, with D possibly being TRBD2 (5 bases). Deletions cut 4 bases from V and 2 bases from J, with 9 bases between. CDR3 length: 14 residues. Per the germline V gene, CDR1 is MNHNS and CDR2 is SASEGT. The CDR3 sequence is CASSAGFTKNIQYF. In nucleotides, the CDR3 is TGTGCCAGCAGTGCGGGGTTCACCAAAAACATTCAGTACTTC.

This clone has only a few counts. The rearrangement joins TRBV7-2 to TRBJ1-5, with D uncertain. CDR1 and CDR2 (germline): SGHTA, FQGNSA. V lost 2 bases to trimming and J lost 7 bases, with 6 bases between them. The CDR3 totals 12 residues. The CDR3 DNA reads TGTGCCAGCAGCTTATTAGGCCAGCCCCAGCATTTT. As protein: CASSLLGQPQHF.

The V and J genes are TRBV12-5 and TRBJ2-1; 8 bases match TRBD1. From germline, CDR1 is LGHNT and CDR2 FRNRAP. V lost 5 bases and J lost 3; bases outside the gene matches: 9. CDR3 length: 16 amino acids. The CDR3 loop is CASGPEGQASYNEQFF. The CDR3 region has the DNA TGTGCTAGTGGTCCAGAGGGACAGGCTAGCTACAATGAGCAGTTCTTC.

Details on this clone: The junction departs from germline at one end; a sequencing error may be responsible. This CDR3 is also generated by other DNA sequences in the sample. This sequence joins TRBV10-3 and TRBJ2-7; D not resolved. CDR1 and CDR2 from the germline V gene are ENHRY and SYGVKD. The CDR3 is made up of 16 amino acids. The chain's CDR3 is CAISDPVVAAMGEQYF. CDR3 in DNA: TGTGCTATCAGTGATCCCGTGGTAGCCGCGATGGGGGAGCAGTACTTC.

The J gene is TRBJ2-7, the V gene TRBV7-8, with 11 bases fitting TRBD2. The V gene end was trimmed by 0 bases and the J gene end by 2 bases; junction bases not matched to a gene: 3. The CDR3 extends over 16 amino acids. Germline loops: CDR1 SGHVS, CDR2 FQNEAQ. Here the CDR3 reads CASSLAPSGGTYEQYF. Written as DNA, the CDR3 is TGTGCCAGCAGCTTAGCGCCTAGCGGGGGGACCTACGAGCAGTACTTC.

The chain joins TRBV6-1 to TRBJ1-2; 7 nucleotides match TRBD1. The CDR3 is 15 amino acids. Per germline, CDR1 MNHNS and CDR2 SASEGT. The V and J ends lost 6 bases and 7 bases, in that order; junction bases with no gene match: 14. The chain's CDR3 is CASSPNRGRKFGYTF. Here the CDR3 DNA reads TGTGCCAGCAGCCCAAACAGGGGCCGGAAGTTTGGCTACACCTTC.

There are a few counts of this clone. V usage is TRBV25-1 and J usage is TRBJ2-5; TRBD1 matches at 7 bases. The V and J ends lost 3 bases and 5 bases, in that order; junction bases with no gene match: 6. The CDR3 length is 14 residues. Germline V gene sequence: CDR1 MGHDK, CDR2 SYGVNS. For the CDR3, the DNA is TGTGCCAGCAGTGATAACAGGGGTTTGGAGACCCAGTACTTC. Its translation: CASSDNRGLETQYF.

This chain links TRBV5-6 with TRBJ2-6, with 8 positions matching TRBD1. Germline V gene sequence: CDR1 SGHDT, CDR2 YYEEEE. V dropped 2 bases and J dropped 2; count of bases not matched to a gene: 6. CDR3 length: 17 amino acids. CDR3 residues: CASSFRTGFTGANVLTF. Written as DNA, the CDR3 is TGTGCCAGCAGCTTCCGGACAGGGTTTACTGGGGCCAACGTCCTGACTTTC.

This rearrangement joins TRBV2 to TRBJ1-2; D is undetermined. There are 17 residues in the CDR3. V lost 6 bases to trimming and J lost 8 bases, with 28 bases between them. Germline V lookup: CDR1 SNHLY, CDR2 FYNNEI. The CDR3 reads CASRIYSAEALQSGYTF. Here the CDR3 DNA reads TGTGCCAGCAGGATATACTCGGCGGAGGCCCTCCAGTCCGGCTACACCTTC.

This chain links TRBV30 with TRBJ1-4; D is unresolved. Trimming pared 2 bases from V and 8 bases from J, leaving 12 bases between. The length of the CDR3 is 13 residues. Germline lookup yields CDR1 GTSNPN and CDR2 SVGIG (reference sequence). CDR3 in amino acids: CAWSRRLGEKLFF. The CDR3 region has the DNA TGTGCCTGGAGTCGGCGCCTAGGGGAAAAACTGTTTTTT.

The chain uses TRBV19 and TRBJ2-7; D is possibly TRBD2 (6 bases). The CDR3 length is 17 residues. V gave up 7 bases and J gave up 2 bases, with 24 bases separating them. Germline CDR1 and CDR2: LNHDA and SQIVND (reference sequence). CDR3 amino acids: CASTPNFFSGDTYEQYF. CDR3 DNA: TGTGCCAGTACCCCAAACTTTTTTAGCGGTGATACCTACGAGCAGTACTTC.

Written as DNA, the CDR3 is TGTGCCAGCAGTGTTGAGGGTGCGGATCAGCCCCAGCATTTT. Protein: CASSVEGADQPQHF. The gene calls are TRBV2 and TRBJ1-5; no clear D. With 4 bases removed from V and 5 bases from J, the gap between germline ends came to 12 bases. The CDR3 totals 14 residues. Germline V CDR1 and CDR2: SNHLY, FYNNEI. The entire variable domain, with the rest obtained from reference TRBV2 and TRBJ1-5, is as follows: EPEVTQTPSHQVTQMGQEVILRCVPISNHLYFYWYRQILGQKVEFLVSFYNNEISEKSEIFDDQFSVERPDGSNFTLKIRSTKLEDSAMYFCASSVEGADQPQHFGDGTRLSIL.

The chain carries TRBV10-2 and TRBJ2-2, with D perhaps matching TRBD1 or TRBD2 (5 bases each). Germline loops: CDR1 WSHSY, CDR2 SAAADI. V was shortened by 0 bases and J by 0 bases, with 8 bases between the two germline ends. The CDR3 is 16 residues long. CDR3 nucleotide sequence: TGCGCCAGCAGTGAGTCTGGGGGTACGAACACCGGGGAGCTGTTTTTT. Protein: CASSESGGTNTGELFF.

V and J are TRBV19 and TRBJ1-3; D unresolved. The CDR3 has 13 residues. V lost 3 bases and J 7 bases, leaving 10 bases between the germline ends. From germline, CDR1 is LNHDA and CDR2 SQIVND (reference sequence). This CDR3 reads CASSISQINTIYF. As DNA, the CDR3 is TGTGCCAGTAGTATCTCCCAAATCAACACCATATATTTT. The full variable domain, its missing parts supplied by reference TRBV19 and TRBJ1-3, is DGGITQSPKYLFRKEGQNVTLSCEQNLNHDAMYWYRQDPGQGLRLIYYSQIVNDFQKGDIAEGYSVSREKKESFPLTVTSAQKNPTAFYLCASSISQINTIYFGEGSWLTVV.

The genes are TRBV5-8 and TRBJ2-5; no definite D call. Germline CDR1 is SGHTS and CDR2 is YDEGEE. CDR3 length equals 18 residues. Deletions cut 2 bases from V and 0 bases from J, with 20 bases between. The CDR3 sequence is CASSLSRRQGMYQETQYF. Written as DNA, the CDR3 is TGTGCCAGCAGCTTATCCCGGAGACAAGGAATGTACCAAGAGACCCAGTACTTC.